This TCR beta chain was recovered during a study of T cells in Graves' hyperthyroidism and ophthalmopathy. Patients between 18 and 65 years old had hyperthyroidism, newly diagnosed and lasting under 2 months. Study-wide results and caveats: Peripheral blood also featured most of the thyroid clonotypes expanded above 0.001. Separating ophthalmopathy from stable hyperthyroidism was achieved by a 13 V-J model.

The investigators amplified TCR beta CDR3 regions from RNA transcripts. With the HTBI primer set, the TCR CDR3 went through a first round of RT-PCR. In TCRdb, the multiplex PCR reads were re-called with MiXCR into one record per CDR3 protein. Among 250,000 to 300,000 distinct CDR3 sequences listed, just over 14% were seen once. This clonotype was counted many times. What it recognizes is unknown. This clonotype was sampled from a woman in her forties with Graves' hyperthyroidism that later progressed to Graves' ophthalmopathy. The sequenced sample consisted of blood.

CDR3 DNA: TGTGCCAGCAGCGTAGGGGCAGGGGAGTCCTACGAGCAGTACTTC. Its translation: CASSVGAGESYEQYF. V is TRBV9 and J is TRBJ2-7; a possible D gene is TRBD1 (6 bases). The V end lost 0 bases, the J end lost 1 base, and 11 bases lay between the germline ends. The CDR3 has 15 residues. Germline V gene lookup returns CDR1 SGDLS and CDR2 YYNGEE. The full variable domain, its missing parts supplied by reference TRBV9 and TRBJ2-7, is DSGVTQTPKHLITATGQRVTLRCSPRSGDLSVYWYQQSLDQGLQFLIQYYNGEERAKGNILERFSAQQFPDLHSELNLSSLELGDSALYFCASSVGAGESYEQYFGPGTRLTVT.